This T cell receptor beta chain comes out of a study of vaccination effects on CD4 cells after COVID-19. CDR1 SGHKS and CDR2 YYEKEE come from the germline V gene (reference sequence). With 4 bases clipped from V and 0 bases from J, the junction kept 4 bases outside the gene matches. The CDR3 is 15 amino acids. In the case of this clone: The antigen is undetermined.

Here immunoSEQ multiplex PCR was the method, and the copy in TCRdb shows in-frame clones only, minus some. The profile covers about 35,000 clones, with approximately 82% appearing a single time and approximately 1.5% taken by the ten largest. Expansion with viral peptide pools was applied to antigen-specific CD4+ T cells by the ViraFEST assay prior to sequencing. Cultured cells yielded isolated CD4+ T cells after 10 days. The cohort was immunized with two doses of either the BNT162b2 or mRNA-1273 vaccine. The chain carries TRBV5-5 and TRBJ2-1, with 7 positions matching TRBD2. The sequenced sample was CD4+ T cells from PBMCs cultured with HCoV-NL63 spike peptides, obtained after COVID-19 vaccination. This sequence was found in a human donor who received a COVID-19 vaccine. Some clones in this sample may be carry-over from other donors' samples. Here the CDR3 reads CASSRWGGSYNEQFF. DNA of the CDR3: TGTGCCAGCAGCCGGTGGGGGGGCTCCTACAATGAGCAGTTCTTC.